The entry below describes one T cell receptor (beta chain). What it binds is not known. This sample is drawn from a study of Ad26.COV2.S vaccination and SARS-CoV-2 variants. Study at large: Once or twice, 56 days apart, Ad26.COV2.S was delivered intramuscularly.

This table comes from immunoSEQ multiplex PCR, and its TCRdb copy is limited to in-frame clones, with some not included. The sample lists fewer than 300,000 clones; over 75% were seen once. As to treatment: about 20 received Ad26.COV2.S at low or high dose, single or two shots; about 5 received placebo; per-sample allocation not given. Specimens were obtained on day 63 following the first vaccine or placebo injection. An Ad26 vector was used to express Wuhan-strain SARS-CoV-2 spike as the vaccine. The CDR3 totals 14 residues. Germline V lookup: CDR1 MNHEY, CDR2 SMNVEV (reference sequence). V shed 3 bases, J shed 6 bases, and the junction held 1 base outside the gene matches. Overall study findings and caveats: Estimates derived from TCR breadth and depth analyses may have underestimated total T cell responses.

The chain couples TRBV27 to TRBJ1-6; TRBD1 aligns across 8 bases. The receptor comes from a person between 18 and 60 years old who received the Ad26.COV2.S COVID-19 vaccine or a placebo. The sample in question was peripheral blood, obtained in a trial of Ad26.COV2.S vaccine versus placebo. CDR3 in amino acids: CASSFGQGNSPLHF. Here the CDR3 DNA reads TGTGCCAGCAGTTTCGGACAGGGTAATTCACCCCTCCACTTT.